A selection of T cell receptor beta chains follows, all from one sample in a study of CXCR3-negative and CXCR3-positive naive CD8 T cells. TCRdb reworked the 5' RACE reads into one entry per CDR3 protein, no DNA. Across approximately 59,000 distinct CDR3 sequences, the top ten clones capture roughly 0.74% of the sample. Input material: naive CXCR3+ CD8+ T cells from blood. The receptors shown here come from a human donor in good health. Some clones in this sample may be carry-over from other donors' samples. Each CDR3 is given with its conserved first and last residue.

J: TRBJ2-7; V: TRBV7-9; CDR3: CASSPWGQSLSYEQYF
J: TRBJ2-1; V: TRBV4-1; CDR3: CASSQKELAGGSYNEQFF
J: TRBJ2-1; V: TRBV11-2; CDR3: CASSESSMGGPYEQFF
J: TRBJ2-5; V: TRBV15; CDR3: CATSRSGGIKQETQYF
J: TRBJ1-2; V: TRBV5-1; CDR3: CASSLVAQRRNGYTF
J: TRBJ2-5; V: TRBV6-2/TRBV6-3; CDR3: CASKGGTGVDQATQYF
J: TRBJ2-5; V: TRBV11-3; CDR3: CASSPRGAGLGKETQYF
J: TRBJ2-3; V: TRBV28; CDR3: CASSSPARDGTDTQYF
J: TRBJ2-2; V: TRBV4-3; CDR3: CASSQDRGGRMNTGELFF
J: TRBJ2-1; V: TRBV20-1; CDR3: CSARGLADYNEQFF
J: TRBJ1-2; V: TRBV2; CDR3: CASSGQHYGYTF
J: TRBJ2-7; V: TRBV6-6; CDR3: CASSYLAHEQYF
J: TRBJ1-1; V: TRBV7-3; CDR3: CASSLSGGGNTEAFF
J: TRBJ1-4; V: TRBV28; CDR3: CASSLIPGSPGEKLFF
J: TRBJ2-7; V: TRBV7-9; CDR3: CASINKDRSPYEQYF
J: TRBJ2-5; V: TRBV29-1; CDR3: CSVGDRGRLQETQYF
J: TRBJ1-2; V: TRBV7-9; CDR3: CASSTLSQGSARGYTF
J: TRBJ2-1; V: TRBV28; CDR3: CASTEGQGFSYNEQFF
J: TRBJ2-5; V: TRBV7-9; CDR3: CASRRTSGRGETQYF
J: TRBJ2-1; V: TRBV7-9; CDR3: CASSKSGQNSYNEQFF
J: TRBJ1-2; V: TRBV28; CDR3: CASSFSGAAYGYTF
J: TRBJ2-5; V: TRBV5-5; CDR3: CASTPAGETQYF
J: TRBJ2-5; V: TRBV19; CDR3: CASAPTRDVQFYQETQYF
J: TRBJ1-1; V: TRBV27; CDR3: CASSFGVNTESFF
J: TRBJ2-2; V: TRBV14; CDR3: CASSRRNPQGSYTGELFF
J: TRBJ2-1; V: TRBV4-2; CDR3: CASSQGRGGIPEQFF
J: TRBJ2-5; V: TRBV12-3/TRBV12-4; CDR3: CASRLRGLGETQYF
J: TRBJ2-1; V: TRBV9; CDR3: CASSALSNEQFF
J: TRBJ1-2; V: TRBV9; CDR3: CASSNVGRDYGYTF
J: TRBJ2-1; V: TRBV19; CDR3: CASSIPISWGNEQFF
J: TRBJ2-7; V: TRBV28; CDR3: CASSPGFTYEQYF
J: TRBJ2-1; V: TRBV29-1; CDR3: CSVVSGGVSYNEQFF
J: TRBJ2-7; V: TRBV9; CDR3: CASSPDPGTDYEQYF
J: TRBJ2-7; V: TRBV3-1; CDR3: CASSQDRGDYEQYF
J: TRBJ2-7; V: TRBV7-8; CDR3: CASSLSPYEQYF
J: TRBJ2-1; V: TRBV20-1; CDR3: CSASPSSYNEQFF
J: TRBJ1-1; V: TRBV29-1; CDR3: CSVARLNTEAFF
J: TRBJ2-1; V: TRBV12-3/TRBV12-4; CDR3: CASSERGPQYNEQFF
J: TRBJ2-5; V: TRBV5-1; CDR3: CASSEGLAGTTLETQYF
J: TRBJ2-6; V: TRBV7-3; CDR3: CASSWDSGANVLTF
J: TRBJ2-1; V: TRBV5-1; CDR3: CASSLGIGGYNEQFF
J: TRBJ2-3; V: TRBV6-5; CDR3: CASSTYTLKNTQYF
J: TRBJ2-2; V: TRBV7-8; CDR3: CASSLGGSGELFF
J: TRBJ2-6; V: TRBV3-1; CDR3: CASSTTGGWYGANVLTF
J: TRBJ1-2; V: TRBV20-1; CDR3: CSARQNRGDYGYTF
J: TRBJ2-5; V: TRBV7-9; CDR3: CASTVSGTEETQYF
J: TRBJ1-1; V: TRBV5-6; CDR3: CASSLGGSLAFF
J: TRBJ2-7; V: TRBV20-1; CDR3: CSASNYRGRRDEQYF
J: TRBJ1-1; V: TRBV29-1; CDR3: CSVEWGVGGNTEAFF
J: TRBJ2-2; V: TRBV19; CDR3: CASRTGTNTGELFF
J: TRBJ1-1; V: TRBV2; CDR3: CASRIERSVGSGNTEAFF
J: TRBJ2-7; V: TRBV6-2/TRBV6-3; CDR3: CASSYGGPYEQYF
J: TRBJ2-5; V: TRBV5-1; CDR3: CASIDSSNHQETQYF
J: TRBJ2-7; V: TRBV27; CDR3: CASSMNSNSYEQYF